This entry describes one TCR beta chain. What it binds is unknown. This entry is derived from a study of T cell repertoires in cytomegalovirus infection. MiXCR was run by TCRdb on the reads, yielding one entry per CDR3 protein. The table records around 130,000 distinct CDR3 sequences, roughly a quarter of them present only once. The CDR3 has 17 residues. Germline trimming cut 5 bases from V and 2 bases from J; bases unmatched to any gene: 12. Germline CDR1 and CDR2: LNHDA and SQIVND (reference sequence). Study results and caveats: Dominant in the ex vivo response were TCR beta clonotypes restricted by HLA-C and specific for CMV.

This sequence originates from a human donor in good health (CMV status not recorded). Some clones in this sample may be carry-over from other donors' samples. V is TRBV19 and J is TRBJ1-2; 9 bases fit TRBD1. The sample taken for sequencing was PBMCs, sequenced either directly or after in vitro stimulation (not recorded which). The CDR3: CASSLHRQGERNYGYTF. The CDR3 DNA sequence: TGTGCCAGTAGTCTCCATAGACAGGGGGAAAGGAACTATGGCTACACCTTC.